The clone carrying this T cell receptor (beta chain) appeared many times. This entry belongs to a study of T cells in Graves' hyperthyroidism and ophthalmopathy. The CDR3 regions of TCR beta were amplified from RNA transcripts. The HTBI primer set drove a first-round RT-PCR of the TCR CDR3. TCRdb fed the multiplex PCR reads into MiXCR, producing one record per CDR3 protein. The table records around 340,000 distinct CDR3 sequences, roughly 18% of them present only once. The CDR3 spans 13 residues. Trimming pared 1 base from V and 8 bases from J, leaving 9 bases between. Germline V gives CDR1 MNHEY, CDR2 SMNVEV (reference sequence).

This TCR came from a middle-aged woman with Graves' ophthalmopathy. The chain recombines TRBV27 with TRBJ2-4; no clear D gene. The sample taken for sequencing was blood. CDR3 sequence reads: CASSLFGVDIQYF. The CDR3 region has the DNA TGTGCCAGCAGTTTATTTGGGGTAGACATTCAGTACTTC.